The rows below give T cell receptor beta chains drawn from one sample of a study of cytomegalovirus exposure and HLA in healthy donors. Measured with immunoSEQ multiplex PCR; TCRdb has only the in-frame clones, and not every one. The repertoire holds more than 250,000 clones, with around 91% as singletons. Sequences were obtained from PBMCs. These receptors came from a woman in her 30s in good health and CMV-seronegative. Each CDR3 is given with its conserved first and last residue. A D gene is named only where the DNA matches it firmly. Rows may omit the clone size; those that give it use once, few, many or a size class.

clone size	V gene	J gene	D gene	CDR3 DNA	CDR3 protein
NA	TRBV9	TRBJ1-5	TRBD1	TGTGCCAGCAGCGCCGGGACAGGGAATTATCAGCCCCAGCATTTT	CASSAGTGNYQPQHF
once	TRBV10-3	TRBJ2-7	TRBD2	TGTGCCATCAGTGATTCTAGCGGGAGATCCGAGCAGTACTTC	CAISDSSGRSEQYF
NA	TRBV2	TRBJ2-1	NA	TGTGCCAGACAGGGTCGCGTCTACAATGAGCAGTTCTTC	CARQGRVYNEQFF
NA	TRBV19	TRBJ1-5	NA	TGTGCCAGTAGTATAGGTACCGGGACCAGTCAGCCCCAGCATTTT	CASSIGTGTSQPQHF
once	TRBV5-1	TRBJ2-1	NA	TGCGCCAGCAGCTTGGACTGGTATGAGCAGTTCTTC	CASSLDWYEQFF
NA	TRBV10-1	TRBJ2-7	NA	TGCGCCAGCAGTGAACCAACTAGATTCTACGAGCAGTACTTC	CASSEPTRFYEQYF
NA	TRBV19	TRBJ1-2	NA	TGTGCCAGTAGTATAGATAGACGGCAGGGGCGCAACTATGGCTACACCTTC	CASSIDRRQGRNYGYTF
NA	TRBV7-2	TRBJ2-7	TRBD2	TGTGCCAGCAGCTTCGGACTAGCGGGAGGGTACGAGCAGTACTTC	CASSFGLAGGYEQYF
NA	TRBV9	TRBJ2-2	NA	TGTGCCAGCAGCGGGTTGGGGCCGAACACCGGGGAGCTGTTTTTT	CASSGLGPNTGELFF
once	TRBV6-6	TRBJ2-7	NA	TGTGCCAGCAGGGACTCACAGGGGGGGGCTTACGAGCAGTACTTC	CASRDSQGGAYEQYF
NA	TRBV5-1	TRBJ2-7	NA	TGCGCCAGCAGCTTAGCCCTGGGGATGAGGAGCTACGAGCAGTACTTC	CASSLALGMRSYEQYF
NA	TRBV7-3	TRBJ2-1	TRBD2	TGTGCCAGCAGCCAGACTAGCGGGAGGTCAGGAGAGCAGTTCTTC	CASSQTSGRSGEQFF
NA	TRBV7-2	TRBJ2-3	TRBD2	TGTGCCAGCAGCGTACGACTAGCGGAGACAGATACGCAGTATTTT	CASSVRLAETDTQYF
NA	TRBV7-2	TRBJ2-2	NA	TGTGCCAGCAGCTTAGGGTTAGCAACCGGGGAGCTGTTTTTT	CASSLGLATGELFF
NA	TRBV4-2	TRBJ1-3	TRBD1	TGTGCCAGCAGCCAAGAAGGGGGCCTATCTGGAAACACCATATATTTT	CASSQEGGLSGNTIYF
once	TRBV29-1	TRBJ2-1	TRBD2	TGCAGCGTTGACCTAGCGGGAGGCGGCGAGCAGTTCTTC	CSVDLAGGGEQFF
few	TRBV10-2	TRBJ2-3	NA	TGCGCCAGCAGTGAGACTGAACACACAGATACGCAGTATTTT	CASSETEHTDTQYF
NA	TRBV7-2	TRBJ2-7	NA	TGTGCCAGCAGCTTACTGGGCTACGAGCAGTACTTC	CASSLLGYEQYF
NA	TRBV7-6	TRBJ1-1	TRBD1	TGTGCCAGCAGCCTCATGGGACAGCGGAACACTGAAGCTTTCTTT	CASSLMGQRNTEAFF
NA	TRBV20-1	TRBJ1-2	NA	TGCAGTGCTGGCTATGGCTACACCTTC	CSAGYGYTF
NA	TRBV9	TRBJ1-2	NA	TGTGCCAGCAGCGCTATAGATTATGGCTACACCTTC	CASSAIDYGYTF
NA	TRBV5-1	TRBJ2-7	TRBD1	TGCGCCAGCAGTCTAATAAGGGACAGCTACGAGCAGTACTTC	CASSLIRDSYEQYF
NA	TRBV12-5	TRBJ2-3	TRBD2	TGTGCTAGTGTTCTAGCGGGAGGAACAGATACGCAGTATTTT	CASVLAGGTDTQYF
NA	TRBV15	TRBJ2-3	NA	TGTGCCACCAGCAGAGTGGGTGACGGCACACATACGCAGTATTTT	CATSRVGDGTHTQYF
NA	TRBV6-1	TRBJ2-1	NA	TGTGCCAGCAGTCCCAGGAGCGGAGGCGGTGAGCAGTTCTTC	CASSPRSGGGEQFF
NA	TRBV13	TRBJ2-3	NA	TGTGCCAGCAGCCCAGTAATTTCAGATACGCAGTATTTT	CASSPVISDTQYF
NA	TRBV7-2	TRBJ2-7	NA	TGTGCCAGCACCCTGGGGTCGGGAGTAGGCTCCTACGAGCAGTACTTC	CASTLGSGVGSYEQYF
NA	TRBV7-2	TRBJ1-2	NA	TGTGCCAGCAGCTTAGCGACAGAAGTCTATGGCTACACCTTC	CASSLATEVYGYTF
NA	TRBV7-9	TRBJ1-5	NA	TGTGCCAGCAGCTTAGGGGTTTACGGGGAAGGTCAGCCCCAGCATTTT	CASSLGVYGEGQPQHF
NA	TRBV6-5	TRBJ2-2	NA	TGTGCCAGCAGTGGACTCGGAGCTGGGACCGGGGAGCTGTTTTTT	CASSGLGAGTGELFF
once	TRBV28	TRBJ2-7	NA	TGTGCCAGCAGTTTCCGGGGAACCTACGAGCAGTACTTC	CASSFRGTYEQYF
NA	TRBV5-1	TRBJ2-7	NA	TGCGCCAGCAGCTTGGCACAGTCATACGAGCAGTACTTC	CASSLAQSYEQYF
NA	TRBV14	TRBJ2-7	TRBD2	TGTGCCAGCAGCCAAGACGGTAGGACTAGCGGCTACGAGCAGTACTTC	CASSQDGRTSGYEQYF
NA	TRBV7-8	TRBJ2-7	NA	TGTGCCAGCAGTCCTCGGCGGGATCTACGGTCCGAGCAGTACTTC	CASSPRRDLRSEQYF
NA	TRBV7-8	TRBJ2-7	NA	TGTGCCAGCAGCTCTGAACCGAGCTCCTACGAGCAGTACTTC	CASSSEPSSYEQYF
NA	TRBV28	TRBJ1-2	TRBD1	TGTGCCAGCGGAACAGGGGCGTATGGCTACACCTTC	CASGTGAYGYTF
NA	TRBV4-2	TRBJ2-1	NA	TGTGCCAGCAGCCAAGCTGCAACGGCAGGCCCGCAGGGGGGTGAGCAGTTCTTC	CASSQAATAGPQGGEQFF
NA	TRBV4-2	TRBJ2-1	NA	TGTGCCAGCAGCCAAGCGGGGCAAACTCCGACTGAGCAGTTCTTC	CASSQAGQTPTEQFF
NA	TRBV18	TRBJ2-3	TRBD1	TGTGCCAGCGCCGGACAGGGTGTCTCAGATACGCAGTATTTT	CASAGQGVSDTQYF
NA	TRBV5-8	TRBJ1-2	NA	TGTGCCAGCCGTGGGGTGCGAGGGGGCTACACCTTC	CASRGVRGGYTF
NA	TRBV7-2	TRBJ2-3	TRBD2	TGTGCCAGCAGCTTAGCGCTTTGGACTAGCGGGAGGGCCTCAGATACGCAGTATTTT	CASSLALWTSGRASDTQYF
NA	TRBV2	TRBJ1-4	NA	TGTGCCAGCAGTGAGGTCCGTGAAAAACTGTTTTTT	CASSEVREKLFF
NA	TRBV16	TRBJ2-4	TRBD2	TGTGCCAGCAGCACTCTAGCGGACTCGAGGGAGTACTTC	CASSTLADSREYF
NA	TRBV7-8	TRBJ2-1	NA	TGTGCCAGCAGCTTAGCGATCGGCGGGGCTGAGCAGTTCTTC	CASSLAIGGAEQFF